This entry lists 9 T cell receptor beta chains sequenced from one sample in a study of blood T cell repertoires in COVID-19. Assay used: immunoSEQ multiplex PCR; TCRdb lists only in-frame clones, some missing. This repertoire shows about 130,000 clones, around 83% found once; its top ten account for about 3%. Specimen: peripheral blood. The receptors derive from a woman older than 75 with COVID-19, enrolled during active disease.

This clone showed up just once. V and J are TRBV6-2 or TRBV6-3 and TRBJ2-5, with D unclear. The CDR3 loop spans 13 amino acids. Germline CDR1 MNHEY, CDR2 SVGEGT. Trimming left V 2 bases short and J 5 bases short, with 9 bases between. The DNA for the CDR3 is TGTGCCAGCAGTTACGGCCCTTTGGAGACCCAGTACTTC. Translating gives CASSYGPLETQYF.

J is TRBJ1-2 and V is TRBV3-1 (or the pseudogene TRBV3-2), with 9 bases matching TRBD1. CDR3 length equals 14 residues. CDR1 and CDR2 from the germline V gene are LGHDT and YNNKEL (reference sequence). The V gene end was trimmed by 3 bases and the J gene end by 8 bases; junction bases not matched to a gene: 7. The CDR3 bases are TGTGCCAGCAGCCAGGGGGGACAGGGACTAGGCTACACCTTC. As protein: CASSQGGQGLGYTF.

The rearrangement uses TRBV12-3 or TRBV12-4 and TRBJ2-7, with D hard to call. The CDR3 spans 12 residues. Trimming left V 0 bases short and J 7 bases short, with 7 bases between. The CDR3 is CASSLARSEQYF. CDR3 sequence (DNA): TGTGCCAGCAGTTTAGCACGGTCTGAGCAGTACTTC.

The V gene is TRBV28, the J gene TRBJ2-6, with 7 nucleotides matching TRBD1. J was trimmed by 2 bases and V by 5 bases; bases with no gene match: 9. This CDR3 is built from 17 residues. Looked up from germline, CDR1 is MDHEN and CDR2 is SYDVKM. CDR3 DNA: TGTGCCAGCAGTCATGGACAGGTTCTCACTGGGGCCAACGTCCTGACTTTC. This codes for CASSHGQVLTGANVLTF.

The chain's CDR3 is CSASLGGSNQPQHF. In DNA form, the CDR3 reads TGCAGTGCTAGTCTGGGAGGTAGCAATCAGCCCCAGCATTTT. The chain is built from TRBV20-1 and TRBJ1-5, with no clear D. Trimming left V 3 bases short and J 0 bases short, with 9 bases between. CDR3 length: 14 amino acids. Germline loops: CDR1 DFQATT, CDR2 SNEGSKA (reference sequence).

The rearrangement uses TRBV28 and TRBJ2-6; maybe TRBD1 (6 bases). CDR3 length: 23 residues. Trimming removed 3 bases at V and 1 base at J, with 31 bases between. Germline lookup yields CDR1 MDHEN and CDR2 SYDVKM. The CDR3 spells CASSLLLNPPGQRIISGANVLTF. The DNA for the CDR3 is TGTGCCAGCAGTTTGCTCCTAAATCCCCCGGGACAACGGATTATATCTGGGGCCAACGTCCTGACTTTC.

The chain couples TRBV18 to TRBJ1-5; the D gene is possibly TRBD1 (5 bases). This CDR3 comprises 14 residues. V dropped 3 bases and J dropped 4 bases, with 10 bases sitting between them. The germline V gene encodes CDR1 KGHSH and CDR2 LQKENI. The CDR3 sequence: CASSPGTDNQPQHF. CDR3 sequence (DNA): TGTGCCAGCTCACCCGGGACTGATAATCAGCCCCAGCATTTT.

The DNA of the CDR3 is TGTGCCAGCTCACAGGGGTCGCTTGGCTATGGCTACACCTTC. Translating it yields CASSQGSLGYGYTF. This rearrangement joins TRBV19 to TRBJ1-2; 7 bases fit TRBD1. V gave up 9 bases and J gave up 4 bases; unmatched junction bases: 11. The CDR3 is made up of 14 amino acids. The germline V gene has CDR1 LNHDA and CDR2 SQIVND (reference sequence).

As regards this clone: A read error may produce the germline difference seen at one junction end. The CDR3 protein is CASSLISGRGVF. The DNA of the CDR3 is TGTGCCAGCAGTTTAATCAGCGGGAGGGGTGTTTTT. The chain employs TRBV28 and TRBJ2-2, with 10 bases lining up with TRBD2. Germline CDR1 and CDR2: MDHEN and SYDVKM. This CDR3 is 12 amino acids long.